A selection of T cell receptor beta chains follows, all from one sample in a study of tumor-infiltrating lymphocytes in primary liver carcinoma. TCRdb re-derived calls from the multiplex PCR reads in MiXCR, one entry per CDR3 protein. The sample holds about 320,000 distinct CDR3 sequences, about 62% seen once. Sequenced input: peripheral blood. The receptors originated from a man aged 35-49 years with primary liver carcinoma and hepatitis B virus infection. The conserved cysteine and the conserved F or W are not part of the CDR3 here. The size of a clone is reported for some rows only, either as once, few or many, or as a class for expanded clones.

TRBV5-4 | many | ASSLLQREGDTQY
TRBV6-1 | many | ASSWRRGEGETQY
TRBV7-3 | few | ASSLYQGPKTEAF
TRBV4-3 | . | ASSQAYYNTPLH
TRBV6-1 | . | AIESLRTGERF
TRBV7-9 | . | ASSPPGRSSGNTIY
TRBV5-5 | many | ASSLAGETQY
TRBV24-1 | . | ATSDSRRAGAHEQY
TRBV4-1 | . | ASSHASGKREGRYNEQF
TRBV6-1 | . | ASTPGRHSYEQY
TRBV6-5 | many | ASSPRTSGIKGEQF
TRBV12-3/TRBV12-4 | . | ASSLPTSGSSYNEHF
TRBV5-6 | few | ASSLAVERTYGYT
TRBV6-5 | many | ASSYSATNYGYT
TRBV12-3/TRBV12-4 | . | VSRPHRDREALGGANALT
TRBV4-2 | many | ASSQDLGTRDNEQF
TRBV7-8 | few | ASSLQGTRGDTQY
TRBV6-2/TRBV6-3 | . | ASSLRNRAHEQY
TRBV6-5 | . | ASSYRGPGELF
TRBV28 | few | ASSLYPGEQY
TRBV6-2/TRBV6-3 | many | ASTETASFNEQF
TRBV4-2 | . | ASSQGQAGGFDTQY
TRBV30 | . | AWTRGRGRGYI
TRBV6-2/TRBV6-3 | many | ASSLAGTVSSYEQY
TRBV6-2/TRBV6-3 | . | ASSYSNLRLYSRPQH
TRBV29-1 | many | SADRGGETQY
TRBV5-5 | many | ASSLGLIGTEYQETQY
TRBV5-4 | . | VSSDSGGAYEQY
TRBV12-3/TRBV12-4 | many | ASREGTGSGTQY
TRBV11-3 | . | ASSFNEGLTQF
TRBV4-1 | many | ASSPPAGEQF
TRBV11-2 | few | ASSLKLATDTQY
TRBV7-2 | . | ASSSGRAGQY
TRBV19 | . | ASSPGPLWGYGYT
TRBV5-8 | . | ASSLGVWTGYGYT
TRBV4-3 | . | TSSPTGSLGNTIY
TRBV4-3 | . | ASSLGLASGRKDTQY
TRBV6-2/TRBV6-3 | few | ASTLLAGVNEQY
TRBV5-4 | few | ASSLDRTGNTYEQY
TRBV10-3 | . | VTAGQTNTEAF
TRBV29-1 | few | SVGPSGRDEQY
TRBV6-5 | . | ASNYPTTSYEQY
TRBV4-2 | many | ASSQGRVDGQF
TRBV29-1 | few | SVGQKGENLF
TRBV6-2/TRBV6-3 | . | ASSYLWQDNTGELF
TRBV11-2 | once | ASSIYLCSVAVASGYNEQF
TRBV6-6 | . | ASSYQGASGHETQY
TRBV10-3 | . | AISGRQGSTGELL
TRBV4-1 | once | ANSQVPSSHEQF
TRBV5-6 | . | ASSDHGKTGTEAF
TRBV4-1 | . | ACSRPAGGPDTQY
TRBV6-5 | . | ASNRTGGFAGELF
TRBV10-3 | few | ATRFTLAGGRAREQY
TRBV29-1 | . | GVGTLTGKLF